One and the same sample provided the 14 T cell receptor beta chains below, sequenced in a study of blood T cell repertoires in COVID-19 (dated by TCRdb to between 2020 and 2021). Receptors were amplified or captured by the immunoSEQ multiplex PCR assay. The table comes from immuneACCESS by way of TCRdb, which keeps in-frame sequences with V and J called. Part of the clones is missing from these tables; in studies checked, under half for an unresolved V gene and the rest for unknown reasons. The sample table records about 160,000 clones; about 80% of these occur just once. The top ten clonotypes cover 2.2% of the sample. The sequenced sample was peripheral blood. These receptors all stem from a man between 65 and 85 years old with acute or convalescent COVID-19.

The J gene is TRBJ2-7, the V gene TRBV15; maybe TRBD1 (5 bases). Trimming cost V 6 bases and J 5 bases, with 14 bases left between them. Germline assignment: CDR1 LNHNV and CDR2 YYDKDF (reference sequence). The CDR3 runs 13 residues. For the CDR3, the DNA is TGTGCCACCAGTCTTGTCTCAGGGAACGAGCAGTACTTC. It encodes CATSLVSGNEQYF.

The J gene is TRBJ2-5, the V gene TRBV2; no firm D call. The length of the CDR3 is 13 residues. Germline CDR1 reads SNHLY; CDR2 reads FYNNEI. The germline V and J ends were trimmed by 2 bases and 7 bases, with 11 bases remaining between them. The CDR3 sequence: CASSESTRMTQYF. CDR3 nucleotide sequence: TGTGCCAGCAGTGAATCCACCAGAATGACCCAGTACTTC.

V gene TRBV28 combines with J gene TRBJ1-5; 8 bases line up with TRBD1. Per the germline V gene, CDR1 is MDHEN and CDR2 is SYDVKM. The CDR3 loop spans 14 amino acids. J was trimmed by 8 bases and V by 4 bases; bases with no gene match: 7. The CDR3 DNA follows: TGTGCCAGCAGTTCCGGGACAGGCGACAAGCCCCAGCATTTT. Translation: CASSSGTGDKPQHF.

The count of this clone is one. V and J are TRBV7-2 and TRBJ2-3; 7 nucleotides line up with TRBD2. V lost 2 bases, J lost 5 bases, and 1 base stayed unmatched. The CDR3 runs 13 residues. Looked up from germline, CDR1 is SGHTA and CDR2 is FQGNSA. CDR3 region: CASSLLAVDTQYF. The CDR3 DNA reads TGTGCCAGCAGCTTACTAGCGGTAGATACGCAGTATTTT.

The genes are TRBV11-2 and TRBJ1-1; perhaps TRBD1 as D (5 bases). CDR3 size: 13 residues. Trimming took off 5 bases at V and 1 base at J, with 8 bases between the two ends. The germline CDR1 and CDR2 sequences are SGHAT and FQNNGV. The CDR3 DNA follows: TGTGCCAGCAGCCCACAGGCGAACACTGAAGCTTTCTTT. This translates into CASSPQANTEAFF.

The chain employs TRBV7-9 and TRBJ2-1; D is unresolved. The CDR3 has 11 amino acids. Trimming stripped 2 bases from V and 10 bases from J, with 6 bases between. Germline V gives CDR1 SEHNR, CDR2 FQNEAQ (reference sequence). The CDR3 loop reads CASSLQREQFF. DNA for the CDR3: TGTGCCAGCAGCTTACAGAGGGAGCAGTTCTTC.

The chain is built from TRBV3-1 (or the pseudogene TRBV3-2) and TRBJ2-7; 7 nucleotides match TRBD2. Trimming at V came to 3 bases and at J to 6 bases, leaving 14 bases not matched to a gene. Germline loops: CDR1 LGHDT, CDR2 YNNKEL (reference sequence). The CDR3 contains 16 residues. CDR3 sequence reads: CASSHSPGLPGGEQYF. Here the CDR3 DNA reads TGTGCCAGCAGCCATTCCCCGGGACTACCGGGGGGCGAGCAGTACTTC.

The V and J genes are TRBV7-2 and TRBJ1-4, with a possible D match to TRBD1 (6 bases). V was clipped by 5 bases and J by 7 bases, with 17 bases between them. The CDR3 consists of 15 residues. The germline CDR1 and CDR2 sequences are SGHTA and FQGNSA. CDR3 bases: TGTGCCAGCAGCCCGAGGGCATTAGGGGGTGAAAAACTGTTTTTT. Its translation: CASSPRALGGEKLFF.

This chain joins TRBV25-1 and TRBJ1-5, with 9 bases lining up with TRBD1. V lost 4 bases to trimming and J lost 4 bases; unmatched junction nucleotides: 2. Germline V gives CDR1 MGHDK, CDR2 SYGVNS. This CDR3 spans 14 amino acids. The CDR3 DNA is TGTGCCAGCAGTGCAGGACAGGGGAATCAGCCCCAGCATTTT. Its protein product is CASSAGQGNQPQHF.

The chain uses TRBV3-1 (or the pseudogene TRBV3-2) and TRBJ1-5; D uncertain. CDR1 and CDR2 (germline): LGHDT, YNNKEL (reference sequence). There are 14 residues in the CDR3. V lost 3 bases, J lost 7 bases, and 13 bases lay in between. This CDR3 reads CASSQAGSGQPQHF. The DNA of the CDR3 is TGTGCCAGCAGCCAGGCGGGTTCGGGACAGCCCCAGCATTTT.

The chain is built from TRBV15 and TRBJ1-5; perhaps TRBD1 as D (5 bases). This CDR3 has 13 amino acids. V was pared by 5 bases and J by 5 bases, with 10 bases between. Per germline, CDR1 LNHNV and CDR2 YYDKDF (reference sequence). The CDR3 sequence: CATSWGGDQPQHF. CDR3 nucleotides: TGTGCCACCAGCTGGGGGGGGGATCAGCCCCAGCATTTT.

This clone appeared a few times. The rearrangement uses TRBV12-3 or TRBV12-4 and TRBJ2-1; 9 bases agree with TRBD1. V dropped 6 bases and J dropped 14; count of bases not matched to a gene: 8. There are 12 residues in the CDR3. The CDR3, as DNA: TGTGCCAGCAGCCCCGGGACAGGGAGGGAGTTCTTC. The encoded protein is CASSPGTGREFF.

There are a few counts of this clone. The rearrangement links TRBV18 to TRBJ2-7; D is possibly TRBD1 (5 bases). Trimming left V 4 bases short and J 1 base short, with 14 bases between. CDR3 length equals 15 residues. Per the germline V gene, CDR1 is KGHSH and CDR2 is LQKENI. CDR3 protein: CASSQNRNPSYEQYF. The CDR3, as DNA: TGTGCCAGCTCACAAAACAGGAATCCTTCCTACGAGCAGTACTTC.

The CDR3 nucleotides read TGTGCCACAGCCCAGGGGACAGCAACCGAGCAGTACTTC. Translating it yields CATAQGTATEQYF. V and J are TRBV19 and TRBJ2-7, with 7 bases aligning to TRBD1. V trimming: 10 bases; J trimming: 6 bases; junction bases outside the gene matches: 12. Germline loops: CDR1 LNHDA, CDR2 SQIVND (reference sequence). The CDR3 covers 13 residues.